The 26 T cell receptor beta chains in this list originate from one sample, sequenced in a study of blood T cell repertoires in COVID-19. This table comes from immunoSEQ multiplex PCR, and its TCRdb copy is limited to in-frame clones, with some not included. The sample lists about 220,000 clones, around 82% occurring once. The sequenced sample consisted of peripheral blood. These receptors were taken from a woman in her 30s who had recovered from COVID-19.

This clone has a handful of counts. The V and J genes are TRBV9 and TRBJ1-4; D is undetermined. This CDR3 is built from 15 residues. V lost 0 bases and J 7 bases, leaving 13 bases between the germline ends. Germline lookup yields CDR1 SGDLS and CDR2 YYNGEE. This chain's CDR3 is CASSVASEAGEKLFF. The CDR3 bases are TGTGCCAGCAGCGTAGCTTCGGAGGCGGGTGAAAAACTGTTTTTT.

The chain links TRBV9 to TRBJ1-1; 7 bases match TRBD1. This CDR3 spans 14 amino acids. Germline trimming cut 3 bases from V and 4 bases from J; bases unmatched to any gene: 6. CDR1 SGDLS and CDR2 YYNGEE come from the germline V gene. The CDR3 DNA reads TGTGCCAGCAGCGAGGGACAGTTCGTCACTGAAGCTTTCTTT. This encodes CASSEGQFVTEAFF.

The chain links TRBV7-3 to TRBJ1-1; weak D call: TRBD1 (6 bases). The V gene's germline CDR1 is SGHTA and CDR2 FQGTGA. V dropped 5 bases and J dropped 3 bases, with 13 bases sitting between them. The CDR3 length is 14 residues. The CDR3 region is CASSRQGGDTEAFF. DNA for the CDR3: TGTGCCAGCAGCCGTCAAGGGGGGGACACTGAAGCTTTCTTT.

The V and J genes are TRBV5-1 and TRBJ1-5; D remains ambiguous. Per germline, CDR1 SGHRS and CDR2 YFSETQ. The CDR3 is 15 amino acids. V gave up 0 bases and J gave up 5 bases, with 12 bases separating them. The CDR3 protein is CASSLGWARDQPQHF. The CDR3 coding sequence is TGCGCCAGCAGCTTGGGGTGGGCCAGAGATCAGCCCCAGCATTTT.

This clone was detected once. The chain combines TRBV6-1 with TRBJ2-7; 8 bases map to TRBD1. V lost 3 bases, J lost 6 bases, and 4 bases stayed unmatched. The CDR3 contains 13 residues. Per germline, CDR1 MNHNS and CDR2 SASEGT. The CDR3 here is CASSDGQGPEQYF. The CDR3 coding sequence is TGTGCCAGCAGTGATGGACAGGGACCCGAGCAGTACTTC.

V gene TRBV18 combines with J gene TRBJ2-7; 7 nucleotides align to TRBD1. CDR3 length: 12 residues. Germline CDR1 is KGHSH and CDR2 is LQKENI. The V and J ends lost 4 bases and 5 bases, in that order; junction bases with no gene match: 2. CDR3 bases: TGTGCCAGCTCACGGGACAGCCACGAGCAGTACTTC. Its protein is CASSRDSHEQYF.

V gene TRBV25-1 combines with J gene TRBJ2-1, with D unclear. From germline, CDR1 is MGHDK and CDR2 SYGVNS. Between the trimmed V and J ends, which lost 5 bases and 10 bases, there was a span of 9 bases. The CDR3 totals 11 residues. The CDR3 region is CASSLTHEQFF. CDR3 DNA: TGTGCCAGCAGTTTGACACACGAGCAGTTCTTC.

The CDR3, as DNA: TGTGCCAGCAGCTTCCGGGTTGTGGGCACTGAAGCTTTCTTT. This encodes CASSFRVVGTEAFF. The V gene is TRBV7-9, the J gene TRBJ1-1; D gene uncertain. The CDR3 has 14 residues. Germline V lookup: CDR1 SEHNR, CDR2 FQNEAQ (reference sequence). Deletions cut 3 bases from V and 4 bases from J, with 12 bases between. The complete variable domain, with remaining parts taken from reference TRBV7-9 and TRBJ1-1, reads DTGVSQNPRHKITKRGQNVTFRCDPISEHNRLYWYRQTLGQGPEFLTYFQNEAQLEKSRLLSDRFSAERPKGSFSTLEIQRTEQGDSAMYLCASSFRVVGTEAFFGQGTRLTVV.

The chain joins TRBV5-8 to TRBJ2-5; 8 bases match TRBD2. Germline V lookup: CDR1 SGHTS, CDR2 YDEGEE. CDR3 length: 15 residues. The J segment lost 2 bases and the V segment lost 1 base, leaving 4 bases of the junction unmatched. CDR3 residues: CASSLTGREQETQYF. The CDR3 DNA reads TGTGCCAGCAGCTTGACCGGGAGGGAACAAGAGACCCAGTACTTC.

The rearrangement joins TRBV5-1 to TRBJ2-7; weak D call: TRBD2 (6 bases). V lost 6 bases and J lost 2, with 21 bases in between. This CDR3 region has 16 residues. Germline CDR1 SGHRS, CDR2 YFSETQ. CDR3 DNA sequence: TGCGCCAGCACCTTTATCTCTAGCGCCGATGCCTACGAGCAGTACTTC. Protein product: CASTFISSADAYEQYF.

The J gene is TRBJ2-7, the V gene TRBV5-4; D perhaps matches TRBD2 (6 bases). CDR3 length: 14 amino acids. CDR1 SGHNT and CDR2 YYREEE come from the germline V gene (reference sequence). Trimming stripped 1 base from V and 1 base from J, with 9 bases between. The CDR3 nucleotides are TGTGCCAGCAGCTTGCAGGGACTGTCCTACGAGCAGTACTTC. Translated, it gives CASSLQGLSYEQYF.

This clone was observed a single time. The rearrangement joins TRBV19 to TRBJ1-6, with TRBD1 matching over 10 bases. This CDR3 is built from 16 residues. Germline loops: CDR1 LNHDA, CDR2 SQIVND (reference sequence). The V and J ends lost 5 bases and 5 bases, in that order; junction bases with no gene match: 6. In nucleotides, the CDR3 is TGTGCCAGTAGTGCCCCCGGACAGGGGGATAATTCACCCCTCCACTTT. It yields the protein CASSAPGQGDNSPLHF.

For the CDR3, the DNA is TGCGCCAGCAGCCCCCAAGACGGAGCTTATGGCTACACCTTC. It is translated as CASSPQDGAYGYTF. V and J are TRBV5-1 and TRBJ1-2, with D unresolved. Germline V gene sequence: CDR1 SGHRS, CDR2 YFSETQ. The CDR3 runs to 14 residues. Trimming left V 4 bases short and J 5 bases short, with 15 bases between. The full variable domain, with the rest looked up from reference TRBV5-1 and TRBJ1-2, is KAGVTQTPRYLIKTRGQQVTLSCSPISGHRSVSWYQQTPGQGLQFLFEYFSETQRNKGNFPGRFSGRQFSNSRSEMNVSTLELGDSALYLCASSPQDGAYGYTFGSGTRLTVV.

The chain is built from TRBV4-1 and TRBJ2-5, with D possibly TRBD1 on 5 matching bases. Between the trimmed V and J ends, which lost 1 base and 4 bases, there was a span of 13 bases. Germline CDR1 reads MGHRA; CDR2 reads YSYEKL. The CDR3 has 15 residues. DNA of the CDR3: TGCGCCAGCAGCCAAGCTCCAGGGTGGGGAGAGACCCAGTACTTC. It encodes CASSQAPGWGETQYF.

The CDR3 loop is CASPPPCEPQHF. The CDR3 DNA sequence: TGTGCCAGCCCCCCCCCATGTGAGCCCCAGCATTTT. The J gene is TRBJ1-5, the V gene TRBV2; no definite D call. The CDR3 has 12 residues. CDR1 SNHLY and CDR2 FYNNEI come from the germline V gene. The ends were cut back, 8 bases at V and 8 bases at J, with 13 bases in the middle. Full variable domain (outside the CDR3, taken from reference TRBV2 and TRBJ1-5): EPEVTQTPSHQVTQMGQEVILRCVPISNHLYFYWYRQILGQKVEFLVSFYNNEISEKSEIFDDQFSVERPDGSNFTLKIRSTKLEDSAMYFCASPPPCEPQHFGDGTRLSIL.

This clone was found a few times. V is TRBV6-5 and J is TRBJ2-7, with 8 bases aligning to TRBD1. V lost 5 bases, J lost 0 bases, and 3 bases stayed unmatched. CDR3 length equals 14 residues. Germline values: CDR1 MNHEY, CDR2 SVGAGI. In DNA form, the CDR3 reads TGTGCCAGCAGTCCAGGGGGCGGCTCCTACGAGCAGTACTTC. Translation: CASSPGGGSYEQYF.

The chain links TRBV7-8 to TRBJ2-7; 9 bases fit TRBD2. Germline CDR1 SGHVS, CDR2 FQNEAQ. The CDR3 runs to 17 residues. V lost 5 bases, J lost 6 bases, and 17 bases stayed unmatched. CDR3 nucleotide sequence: TGTGCCAGCAGCCCACTAACCAGAGTAGCGGGAGCGGGCGAGCAGTACTTC. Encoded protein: CASSPLTRVAGAGEQYF.

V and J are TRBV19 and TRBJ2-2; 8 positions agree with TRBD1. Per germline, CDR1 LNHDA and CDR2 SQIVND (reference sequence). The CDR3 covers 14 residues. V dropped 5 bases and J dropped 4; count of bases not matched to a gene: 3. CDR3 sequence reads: CASSAGQGTGELFF. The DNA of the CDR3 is TGTGCCAGTAGTGCAGGACAGGGCACCGGGGAGCTGTTTTTT.

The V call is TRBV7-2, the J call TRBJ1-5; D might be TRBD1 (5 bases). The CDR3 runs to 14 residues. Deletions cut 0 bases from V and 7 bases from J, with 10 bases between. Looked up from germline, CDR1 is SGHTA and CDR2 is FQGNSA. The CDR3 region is CASSLAPGRQPQHF. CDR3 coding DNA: TGTGCCAGCAGCTTAGCCCCAGGGCGGCAGCCCCAGCATTTT.

CDR3 residues: CASRSDRMNTEAFF. As DNA, the CDR3 is TGTGCCAGCAGGTCGGACAGGATGAACACTGAAGCTTTCTTT. This chain links TRBV6-5 with TRBJ1-1, with 7 bases identical to TRBD1. The V segment lost 6 bases and the J segment 0 bases; nucleotides outside the gene matches: 4. This CDR3 has 14 amino acids. CDR1 is MNHEY and CDR2 is SVGAGI in the germline V gene.

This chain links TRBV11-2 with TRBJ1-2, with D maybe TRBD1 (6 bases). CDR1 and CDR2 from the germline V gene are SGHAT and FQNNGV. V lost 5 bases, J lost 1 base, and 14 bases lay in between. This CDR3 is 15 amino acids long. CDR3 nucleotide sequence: TGTGCCAGCAGCCGGGGGGGGGCCTTTAACTATGGCTACACCTTC. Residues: CASSRGGAFNYGYTF.

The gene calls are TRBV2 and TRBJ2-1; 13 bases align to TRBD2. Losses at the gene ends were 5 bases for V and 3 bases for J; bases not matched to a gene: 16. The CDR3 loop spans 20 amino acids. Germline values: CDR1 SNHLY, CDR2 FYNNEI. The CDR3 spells CASSKPGQWGTSGNYNEQFF. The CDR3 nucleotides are TGTGCCAGCAGTAAGCCGGGACAGTGGGGGACTAGCGGGAACTACAATGAGCAGTTCTTC. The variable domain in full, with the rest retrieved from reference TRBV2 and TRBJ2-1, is EPEVTQTPSHQVTQMGQEVILRCVPISNHLYFYWYRQILGQKVEFLVSFYNNEISEKSEIFDDQFSVERPDGSNFTLKIRSTKLEDSAMYFCASSKPGQWGTSGNYNEQFFGPGTRLTVL.

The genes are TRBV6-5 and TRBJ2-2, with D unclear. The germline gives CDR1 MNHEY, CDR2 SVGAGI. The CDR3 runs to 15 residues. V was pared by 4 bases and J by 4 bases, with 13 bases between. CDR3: CASSSSLETTGELFF. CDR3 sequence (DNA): TGTGCCAGCAGTTCGAGCCTAGAGACCACCGGGGAGCTGTTTTTT.

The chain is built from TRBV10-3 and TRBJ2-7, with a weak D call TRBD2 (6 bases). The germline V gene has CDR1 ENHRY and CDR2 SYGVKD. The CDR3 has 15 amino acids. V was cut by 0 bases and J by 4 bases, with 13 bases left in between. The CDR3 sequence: CAISESQGSGYEQYF. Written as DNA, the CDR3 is TGTGCCATCAGTGAGTCGCAGGGTAGCGGTTACGAGCAGTACTTC.

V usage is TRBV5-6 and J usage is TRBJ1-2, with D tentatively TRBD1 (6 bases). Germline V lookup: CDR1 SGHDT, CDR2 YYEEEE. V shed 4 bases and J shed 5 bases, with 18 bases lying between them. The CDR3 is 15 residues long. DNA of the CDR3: TGTGCCAGCAGCCCGGTACAGGGCTCCCTTTATGGCTACACCTTC. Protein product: CASSPVQGSLYGYTF.

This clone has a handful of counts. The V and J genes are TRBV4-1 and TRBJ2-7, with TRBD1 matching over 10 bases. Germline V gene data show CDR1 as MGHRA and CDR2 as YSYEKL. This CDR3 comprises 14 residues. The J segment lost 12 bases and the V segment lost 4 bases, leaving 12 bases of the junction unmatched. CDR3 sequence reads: CASSPVPGQGRGYF. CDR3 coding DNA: TGCGCCAGCAGCCCCGTCCCGGGACAGGGGCGAGGGTACTTC.